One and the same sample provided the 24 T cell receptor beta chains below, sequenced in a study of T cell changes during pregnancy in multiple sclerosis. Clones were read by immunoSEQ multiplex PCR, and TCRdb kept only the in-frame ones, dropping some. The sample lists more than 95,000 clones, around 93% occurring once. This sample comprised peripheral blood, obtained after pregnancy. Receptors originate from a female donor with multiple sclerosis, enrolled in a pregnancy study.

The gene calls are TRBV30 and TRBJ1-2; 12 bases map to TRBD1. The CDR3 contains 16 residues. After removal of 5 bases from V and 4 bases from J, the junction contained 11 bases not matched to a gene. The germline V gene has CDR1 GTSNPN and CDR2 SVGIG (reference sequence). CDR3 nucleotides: TGTGCCTGGTCAACCGGGACAGGGGGCTATGGCTATGGCTACACCTTC. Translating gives CAWSTGTGGYGYGYTF.

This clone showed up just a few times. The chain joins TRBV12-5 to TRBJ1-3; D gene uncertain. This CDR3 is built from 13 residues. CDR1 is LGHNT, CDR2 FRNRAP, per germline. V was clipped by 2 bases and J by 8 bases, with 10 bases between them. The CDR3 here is CASGLSRLDTIYF. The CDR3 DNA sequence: TGTGCTAGTGGTTTGTCGCGGCTGGACACCATATATTTT.

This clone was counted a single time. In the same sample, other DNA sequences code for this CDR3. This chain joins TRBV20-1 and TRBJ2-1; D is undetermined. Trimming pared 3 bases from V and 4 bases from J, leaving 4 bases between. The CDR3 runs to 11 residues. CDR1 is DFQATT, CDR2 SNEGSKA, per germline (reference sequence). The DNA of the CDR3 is TGCAGTGCTAGCAGGTACAATGAGCAGTTCTTC. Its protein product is CSASRYNEQFF.

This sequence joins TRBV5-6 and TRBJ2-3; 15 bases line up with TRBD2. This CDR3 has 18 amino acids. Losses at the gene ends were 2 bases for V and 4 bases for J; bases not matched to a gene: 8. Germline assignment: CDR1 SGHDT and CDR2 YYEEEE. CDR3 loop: CASSFGGGLAGGADTQYF. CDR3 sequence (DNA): TGTGCCAGCAGCTTCGGAGGGGGACTAGCGGGAGGTGCAGATACGCAGTATTTT.

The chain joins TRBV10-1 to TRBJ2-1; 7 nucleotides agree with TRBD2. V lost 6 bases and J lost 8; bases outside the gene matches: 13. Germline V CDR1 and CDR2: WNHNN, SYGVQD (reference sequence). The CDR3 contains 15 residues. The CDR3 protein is CASRRRAGDRDEQFF. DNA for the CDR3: TGCGCCAGCAGGAGGAGGGCGGGAGACCGGGATGAGCAGTTCTTC.

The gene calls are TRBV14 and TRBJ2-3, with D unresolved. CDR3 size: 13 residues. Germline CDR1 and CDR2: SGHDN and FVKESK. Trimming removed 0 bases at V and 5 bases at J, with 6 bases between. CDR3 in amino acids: CASSQDLVDTQYF. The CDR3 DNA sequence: TGTGCCAGCAGCCAAGATCTCGTAGATACGCAGTATTTT.

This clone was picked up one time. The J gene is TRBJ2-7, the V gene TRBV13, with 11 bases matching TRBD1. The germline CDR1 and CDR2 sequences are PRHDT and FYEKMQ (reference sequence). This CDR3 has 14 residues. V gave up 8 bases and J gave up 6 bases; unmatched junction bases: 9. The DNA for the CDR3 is TGTGCCAGCGGCTGGACAGGGGGCCCCTTCGAGCAGTACTTC. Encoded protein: CASGWTGGPFEQYF.

The CDR3 sequence: CASSAGRTGLVRGYTF. In DNA form, the CDR3 reads TGTGCCAGCAGCGCAGGAAGGACAGGTCTTGTGCGCGGCTACACCTTC. V usage is TRBV9 and J usage is TRBJ1-2; 7 nucleotides align to TRBD1. CDR3 length: 16 residues. Losses at the gene ends were 3 bases for V and 8 bases for J; bases not matched to a gene: 16. Per germline, CDR1 SGDLS and CDR2 YYNGEE.

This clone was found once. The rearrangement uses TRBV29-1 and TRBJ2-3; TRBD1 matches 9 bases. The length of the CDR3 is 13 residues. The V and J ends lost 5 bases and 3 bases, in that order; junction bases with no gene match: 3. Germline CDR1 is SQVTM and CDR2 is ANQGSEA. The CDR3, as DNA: TGCAGCGTTTGGACAGGGGAAACAGATACGCAGTATTTT. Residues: CSVWTGETDTQYF.

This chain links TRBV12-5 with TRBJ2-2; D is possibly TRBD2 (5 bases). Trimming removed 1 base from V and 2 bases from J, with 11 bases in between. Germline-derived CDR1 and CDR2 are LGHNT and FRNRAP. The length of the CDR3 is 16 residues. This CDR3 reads CASGLALRENTGELFF. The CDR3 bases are TGTGCTAGTGGTTTGGCCTTGAGGGAAAACACCGGGGAGCTGTTTTTT.

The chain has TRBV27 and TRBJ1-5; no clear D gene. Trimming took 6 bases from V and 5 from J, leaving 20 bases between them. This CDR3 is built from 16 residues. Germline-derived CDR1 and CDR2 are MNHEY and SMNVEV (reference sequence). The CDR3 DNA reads TGTGCCAGCAGGAGAGGGTCGGCACACAGCGATCAGCCCCAGCATTTT. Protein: CASRRGSAHSDQPQHF.

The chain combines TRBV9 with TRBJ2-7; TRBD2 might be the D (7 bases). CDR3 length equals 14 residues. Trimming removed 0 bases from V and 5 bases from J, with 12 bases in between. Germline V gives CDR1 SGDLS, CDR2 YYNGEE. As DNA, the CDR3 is TGTGCCAGCAGCGTAGGGCGGGGGCTCGACGAGCAGTACTTC. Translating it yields CASSVGRGLDEQYF.

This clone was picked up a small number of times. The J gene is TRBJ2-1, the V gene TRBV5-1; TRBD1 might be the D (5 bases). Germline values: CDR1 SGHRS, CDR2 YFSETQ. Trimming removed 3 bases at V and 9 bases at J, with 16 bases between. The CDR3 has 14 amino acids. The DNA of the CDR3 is TGCGCCAGCAGCTCCGTTACAGGATACGGTGAGCAGTTCTTC. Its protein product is CASSSVTGYGEQFF.

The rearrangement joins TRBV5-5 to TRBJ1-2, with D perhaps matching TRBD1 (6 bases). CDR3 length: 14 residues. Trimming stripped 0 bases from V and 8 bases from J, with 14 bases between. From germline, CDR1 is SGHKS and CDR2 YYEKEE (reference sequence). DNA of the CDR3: TGTGCCAGCAGCTTGGTCCAGGGGTTTCGCGGCTACACCTTC. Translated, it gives CASSLVQGFRGYTF.

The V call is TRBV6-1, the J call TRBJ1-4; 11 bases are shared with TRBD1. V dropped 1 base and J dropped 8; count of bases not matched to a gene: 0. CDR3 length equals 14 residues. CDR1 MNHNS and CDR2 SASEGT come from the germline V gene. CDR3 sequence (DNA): TGTGCCAGCAGTGAAGGGACAGGGGGCGAAAAACTGTTTTTT. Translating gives CASSEGTGGEKLFF.

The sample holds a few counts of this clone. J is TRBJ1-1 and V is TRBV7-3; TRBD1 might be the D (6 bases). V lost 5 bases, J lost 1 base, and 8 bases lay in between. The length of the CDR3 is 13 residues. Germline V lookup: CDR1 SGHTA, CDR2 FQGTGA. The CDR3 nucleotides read TGTGCCAGCAGCCTGGGACAGAACACTGAAGCTTTCTTT. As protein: CASSLGQNTEAFF.

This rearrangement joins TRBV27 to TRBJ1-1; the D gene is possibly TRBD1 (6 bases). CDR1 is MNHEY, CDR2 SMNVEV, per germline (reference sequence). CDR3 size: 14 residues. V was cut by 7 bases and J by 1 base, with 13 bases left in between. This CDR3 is CASTSGVGNTEAFF. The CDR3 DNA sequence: TGTGCCAGCACTTCAGGGGTTGGGAACACTGAAGCTTTCTTT.

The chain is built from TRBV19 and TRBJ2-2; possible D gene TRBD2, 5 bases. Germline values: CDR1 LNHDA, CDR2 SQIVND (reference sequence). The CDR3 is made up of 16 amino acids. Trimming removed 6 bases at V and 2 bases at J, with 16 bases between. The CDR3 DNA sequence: TGTGCCAGTAGCAGAAGACGGACTGAAAACACCGGGGAGCTGTTTTTT. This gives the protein CASSRRRTENTGELFF.

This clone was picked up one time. The CDR3 DNA is TGTGCCAGCAGCGTAGACAGTCCTTTGAACCCCTACAATGAGCAGTTCTTC. Translated, it gives CASSVDSPLNPYNEQFF. The gene calls are TRBV9 and TRBJ2-1; the D is unclear. CDR1 is SGDLS, CDR2 YYNGEE, per germline. V gave up 0 bases and J gave up 2 bases, with 15 bases separating them. CDR3 size: 17 residues.

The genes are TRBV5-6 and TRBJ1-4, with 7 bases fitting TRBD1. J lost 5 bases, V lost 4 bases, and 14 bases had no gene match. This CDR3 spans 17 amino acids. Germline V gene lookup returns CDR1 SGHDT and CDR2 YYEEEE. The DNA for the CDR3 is TGTGCCAGCAGCCTCTTTACTGGAGGGGGCGAGAATGAAAAACTGTTTTTT. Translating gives CASSLFTGGGENEKLFF.

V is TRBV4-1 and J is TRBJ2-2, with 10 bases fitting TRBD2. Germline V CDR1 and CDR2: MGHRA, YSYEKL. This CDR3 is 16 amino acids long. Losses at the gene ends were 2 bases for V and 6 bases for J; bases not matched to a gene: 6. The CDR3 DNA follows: TGCGCCAGCAGCCAAAGTCTAGCGGGAGACGCCGGGGAGCTGTTTTTT. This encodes CASSQSLAGDAGELFF.

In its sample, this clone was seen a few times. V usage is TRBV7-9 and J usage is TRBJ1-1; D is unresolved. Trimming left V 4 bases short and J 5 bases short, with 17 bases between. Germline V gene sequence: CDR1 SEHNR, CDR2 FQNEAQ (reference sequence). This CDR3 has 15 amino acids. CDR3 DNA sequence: TGTGCCAGCAGCTCCAAAGCCTTTCCGGGAACTGAAGCTTTCTTT. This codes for CASSSKAFPGTEAFF.

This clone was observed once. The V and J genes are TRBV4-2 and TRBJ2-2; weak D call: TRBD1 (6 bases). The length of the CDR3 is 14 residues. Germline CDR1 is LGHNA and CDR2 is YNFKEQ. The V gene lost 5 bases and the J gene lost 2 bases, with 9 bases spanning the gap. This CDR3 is CASSAQGNTGELFF. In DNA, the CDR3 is TGTGCCAGCAGCGCACAGGGAAACACCGGGGAGCTGTTTTTT.

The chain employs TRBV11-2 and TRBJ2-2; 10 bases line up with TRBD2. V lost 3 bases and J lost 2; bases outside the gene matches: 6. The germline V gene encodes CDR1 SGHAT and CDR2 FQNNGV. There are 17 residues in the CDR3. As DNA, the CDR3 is TGTGCCAGCAGCTTCCCCGAACTAGCGGGAAACACCGGGGAGCTGTTTTTT. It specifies CASSFPELAGNTGELFF. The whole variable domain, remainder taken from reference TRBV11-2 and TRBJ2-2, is EAGVAQSPRYKIIEKRQSVAFWCNPISGHATLYWYQQILGQGPKLLIQFQNNGVVDDSQLPKDRFSAERLKGVDSTLKIQPAKLEDSAVYLCASSFPELAGNTGELFFGEGSRLTVL.